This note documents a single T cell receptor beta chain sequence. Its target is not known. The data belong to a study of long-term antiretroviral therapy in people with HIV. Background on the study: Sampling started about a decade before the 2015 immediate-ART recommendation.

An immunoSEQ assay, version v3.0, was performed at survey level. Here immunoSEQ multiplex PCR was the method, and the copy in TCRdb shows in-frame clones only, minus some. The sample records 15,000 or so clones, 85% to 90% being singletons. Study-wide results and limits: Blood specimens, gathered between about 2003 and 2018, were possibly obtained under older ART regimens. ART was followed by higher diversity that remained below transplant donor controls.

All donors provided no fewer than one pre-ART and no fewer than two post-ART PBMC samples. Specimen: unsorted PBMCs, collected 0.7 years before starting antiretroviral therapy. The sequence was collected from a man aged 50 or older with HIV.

CDR3 in amino acids: CASKGGVDTQYF. The CDR3 DNA sequence: TGTGCCAGCAAAGGGGGGGTAGATACGCAGTATTTT. This chain uses TRBV2 with TRBJ2-3; D perhaps matches TRBD2 (7 bases). The V gene lost 7 bases and the J gene lost 5 bases, with 10 bases spanning the gap. The CDR3 length is 12 residues. CDR1 and CDR2 (germline): SNHLY, FYNNEI.